The source of this T cell receptor (beta chain) is a study of metastatic and nonmetastatic thyroid tumors. Study summary: Malignant and benign thyroid patients had repertoires compared in peripheral blood and tumor or nodule tissue. Study-wide points: In blood and tumor, TCR beta diversity was reportedly significantly higher in malignant thyroid tumors than in benign nodules.

Worth noting for this clone: Its target is unknown.

Source study methods: A classifier of distant metastasis in papillary thyroid cancer was built from CDR3 differences (across clinicopathological groups). TCRdb used MiXCR to call clones anew from the PCR reads. The V and J calls come from TCRdb's annotation, not from the publication. The sample records about 30,000 clones, approximately 4% being singletons. Patients were all untreated before their thyroid surgery. The clonotype originates from a female donor with papillary thyroid cancer or a benign thyroid nodule (not recorded which). Some clones in this sample may be carry-over from other donors' samples. Sequencing was performed on blood.

CDR3 DNA sequence: TGTGCCAGCAGCTTCCCAGCGGTTGGGGCCAACGTCCTGACTTTC. It translates to CASSFPAVGANVLTF. The chain links TRBV7-9 to TRBJ2-6, with a possible D match to TRBD2 (5 bases). The CDR3 runs 15 residues. Germline-derived CDR1 and CDR2 are SEHNR and FQNEAQ (reference sequence). Trimming took 3 bases from V and 3 from J, leaving 9 bases between them.